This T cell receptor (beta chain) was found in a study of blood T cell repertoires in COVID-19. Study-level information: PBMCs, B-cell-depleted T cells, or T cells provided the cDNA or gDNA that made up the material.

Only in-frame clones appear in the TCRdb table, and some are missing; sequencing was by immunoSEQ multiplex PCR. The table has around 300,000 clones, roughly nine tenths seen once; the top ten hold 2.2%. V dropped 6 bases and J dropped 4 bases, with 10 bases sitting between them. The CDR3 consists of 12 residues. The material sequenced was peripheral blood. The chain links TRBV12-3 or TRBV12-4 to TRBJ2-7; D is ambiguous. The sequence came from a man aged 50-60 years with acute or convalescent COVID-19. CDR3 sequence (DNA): TGTGCCAGCAGCCCTTATTTTTACGAGCAGTACTTC. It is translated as CASSPYFYEQYF.